This entry describes one T cell receptor beta chain. The table lists this clonotype with many counts. Its antigen remains unidentified. No much larger clone exists at a distance of one base, and base qualities are not known. cDNA synthesis used template-switch 5'RACE with a primer carrying a 10-nucleotide random unique molecular identifier tagging each TCR transcript. Each sequencing run produced over 160 million TCR-beta sequences covering 15-18 subjects. The RNeasy kit was used for extraction of total RNA. TCR-beta VDJ regions were amplified with primers for the TCR constant region and the 5'RACE anchor, using the KAPA Real-time Library Amplification kit. Sample indexes and Illumina adaptors were added in a first PCR, after which library yield was increased in a second PCR. The roughly 650 bp TCR product was size-selected on a 2% E-gel SizeSelection system after Ampure bead purification. Before pooling, library quality was assessed on a Bioanalyzer, concentration was determined with Qubit, and library quantification was performed with the Kapa Library Quantification kit. An Illumina HiSeq 2500 was used to sequence the libraries paired-end at 2 x 150 bp. To increase sequence diversity, roughly 24-32% phiX was spiked into each library pool. As for the authors' bioinformatics: Quality-filtered reads were processed with the UMI-based MiGEC pipeline, which removed over 90% of raw TCR sequences during error correction. VDJ genes were aligned to IMGT germline references, and each clonotype was defined by a unique CDR3 amino acid sequence together with V-J genes. Clonal expansion, Shannon diversity and CDR3 relatedness were evaluated with VDJtools (CalcPairwiseDistances, ClusterSamples), while phylogenetic trees were built in CLCbio workbench. A clone was classed as expanded if it had 8 or more unique UMIs, a cutoff based on coefficient-of-variation modelling across technical triplicates. The raw public data were reprocessed by TCRdb itself: fastp quality trimming at Q25, MiXCR clonotype calling, in-frame beta chains only. Each CDR3 protein gets just one entry, which takes the most common genes and DNA from the rows behind it. What appears here as the V and J calls and clone size reflects TCRdb's work, not the paper's. This sample holds some 37,000 distinct CDR3 sequences; more than 4.5% were observed only once. 7% to 9.5% of the sample is taken by the ten largest.

This sample is part of a study of neurological immune-mediated disorders (dated by TCRdb to the late 2010s). As for the study more broadly: Using UMI-based sequencing, the study compared peripheral blood TCR-beta repertoires from patients with HTLV-I-associated myelopathy (HAM/TSP), patients with multiple sclerosis, and healthy controls. Alongside PBMC samples, the set of fewer than 110 TCR-beta libraries contained longitudinal samples, technical triplicates, and paired CD4+ and CD8+ T-cell subsets that had been sorted. The cohort included approximately 70 subjects: some 14 with HAM/TSP, some 35 with multiple sclerosis, and approximately 20 healthy controls. On the study overall, not on this receptor specifically: TCR clonal expansion was highest in HAM/TSP patients and lowest in MS patients, with MS patients falling below even healthy controls. No identical CDR3 amino acid sequences were shared among expanded clones across subjects, suggesting private TCR-beta repertoires in all groups.

The healthy controls were volunteers from blood banks in Maryland, USA. TCR libraries for sorted subsets were made from some 1 million sorted CD4+ or CD8+ T cells. Peripheral blood was subjected to Ficoll-Hypaque density gradient centrifugation to isolate PBMCs, which were then cryopreserved in liquid nitrogen. Paired sorted CD4+ and CD8+ subsets came from healthy controls, HAM/TSP patients and MS patients. Source material: CD4+ T cells from blood. The clonotype originates from a man aged 18 to 29 in good health.

The DNA sequence is TGCAGTGCTAGGACAGGGTACGAGCAGTACTTC. It translates to CSARTGYEQYF. The chain is assembled from TRBV20-1 and TRBJ2-7, with 7 bases matching TRBD1. Germline trimming: 3 bases from V, 4 bases from J; junction bases outside gene matches: 0. There are 11 amino acids in the CDR3, from cysteine to phenylalanine inclusive. Just the 33-base CDR3 DNA is kept, in frame starting at base 1. From a lookup of the germline V gene (reference sequence), CDR1 and CDR2 are DFQATT and SNEGSKA.